A selection of T cell receptor beta chains follows, all from one sample in a study of human T cells and chemical hapten exposure. TCRdb redid the calling of the RACE reads with MiXCR, one entry per CDR3 protein. The data hold some 110,000 distinct CDR3 sequences, with less than 45% observed a single time. The specimen comprised whole blood, sampled in connection with sensitization to the hapten diphenylcyclopropenone (DPC). These receptors came from a man in his forties with alopecia areata. Some clones in this sample may be carry-over from other donors' samples. Both conserved end residues are part of each CDR3. The D gene is left open where the match is weak. Not every row has a clone size; where given, it reads once, few, many or a size class.

NA,TRBV6-5,NA,CASSTIDLGLFF
NA,TRBV6-5,TRBD1,CASSARTGGNEKLFF
few,TRBV10-3,NA,CAISESFGGSANYGYTF
NA,TRBV28,NA,CASLGGRASYEQYF
NA,TRBV28,NA,CASREGTGYGYTF
few,TRBV4-3,TRBD1,CASSQDPAGTGTYEQYF
NA,TRBV5-4,NA,CASSLGWGNYEQYF
many,TRBV29-1,NA,CSVVAGVSEAFF
NA,TRBV20-1,NA,CSARDNGDPTNEKLFF
few,TRBV6-5,NA,CASSGSSAETQYF
NA,TRBV30,NA,CAWSVFRLSSYNSPLHF
few,TRBV7-2,NA,CASSLQWQMGSGNEQYF
NA,TRBV7-3,TRBD2,CASSLVRTSGYNEQFF
NA,TRBV7-2,TRBD2,CASSFSGLAGGKGTDTQYF
NA,TRBV7-8,NA,CASSRRDPWVGYTF
few,TRBV20-1,NA,CSARERGRTFYEQYF
NA,TRBV7-2,NA,CASSSSSVHYEQYF
few,TRBV27,TRBD1,CASRPTGAVPYF
many,TRBV28,NA,CASAPGSRNIQYF
NA,TRBV29-1,TRBD2,CSTRGLAGGGETQYF
NA,TRBV7-2,TRBD1,CASSLTGVYEQYF
NA,TRBV7-2,TRBD2,CASSKRTSGIGGTDTQYF
NA,TRBV20-1,TRBD1,CSAKEGARATDTQYF
few,TRBV7-9,TRBD2,CASSLVLAGEFDEQFF
few,TRBV3-1,TRBD2,CASSQDLGAGGSNEQFF
NA,TRBV29-1,TRBD1,CSVDPRGLYTEAFF
NA,TRBV9,NA,CASSPRVGADTQYF
many,TRBV20-1,TRBD2,CSAIRATQRDWGGQETQYF
many,TRBV27,NA,CASSLNRGADTQYF
many,TRBV24-1,TRBD2,CATQRETTDTQYF
few,TRBV12-3/TRBV12-4,TRBD2,CASSSLAGGPVAKNIQYF
few,TRBV6-5,TRBD1,CASSYSIPGQGGKETQYF
NA,TRBV20-1,NA,CSAVRETGTDTQYF
NA,TRBV7-3,NA,CASSQAGGNNSPLHF
NA,TRBV5-8,NA,CASSLALGGGNEKLFF
NA,TRBV7-3,NA,CASSLDEGHYNEQFF
NA,TRBV20-1,NA,CRAGQGPYEQYF
NA,TRBV2,NA,CASSEAAKAWGNEQYF
NA,TRBV24-1,TRBD1,CATSDFPGQGTDTQYF
NA,TRBV5-1,TRBD2,CASSIQIAGPGGETQYF
NA,TRBV12-3/TRBV12-4,TRBD2,CASRRLAGAGEQYF
NA,TRBV21-1,NA,CASRGLAGDEQFF
NA,TRBV7-9,NA,CASSLVDLSNYGYTF
NA,TRBV6-6,NA,CASSYSIGYLTSGANVLTF
NA,TRBV20-1,NA,CSASRGQTTDTQYF
NA,TRBV5-1,NA,CASSPTGASSYNEQFF
few,TRBV29-1,TRBD2,CSVPSGSQETQYF
NA,TRBV10-3,NA,CAISESTPDTGELFF
few,TRBV7-2,TRBD1,CASSLALGTGAYEQYF
few,TRBV6-2/TRBV6-3,NA,CASSYNTRGNQPQHF
NA,TRBV20-1,TRBD1,CSARRARGPSNYGYTF
NA,TRBV20-1,TRBD1,CSPEGQGLGEQYF
NA,TRBV20-1,TRBD1,CSARDPRRGLGKLFF